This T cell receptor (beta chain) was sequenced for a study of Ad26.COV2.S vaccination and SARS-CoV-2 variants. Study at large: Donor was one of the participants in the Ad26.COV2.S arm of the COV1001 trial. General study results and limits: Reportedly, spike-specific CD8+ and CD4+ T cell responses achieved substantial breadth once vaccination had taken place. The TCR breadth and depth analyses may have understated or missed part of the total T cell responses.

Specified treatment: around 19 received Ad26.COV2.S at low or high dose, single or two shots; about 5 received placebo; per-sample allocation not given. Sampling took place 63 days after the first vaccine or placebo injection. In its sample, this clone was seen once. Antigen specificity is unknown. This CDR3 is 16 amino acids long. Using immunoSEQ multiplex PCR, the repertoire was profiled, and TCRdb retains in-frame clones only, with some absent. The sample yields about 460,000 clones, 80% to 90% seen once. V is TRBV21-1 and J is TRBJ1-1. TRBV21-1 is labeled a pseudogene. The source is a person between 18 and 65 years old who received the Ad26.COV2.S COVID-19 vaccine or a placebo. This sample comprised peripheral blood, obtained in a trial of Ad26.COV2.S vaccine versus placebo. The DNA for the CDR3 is TGTGCCAGCAGCAAAGCGACAAGAGGGGTTCGTACTGAAGCTTTCTTT. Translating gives CASSKATRGVRTEAFF.